This T cell receptor beta chain was recorded in a study of T cell changes during pregnancy in multiple sclerosis. Some clones are missing from TCRdb's copy, which holds only in-frame ones; the method was immunoSEQ multiplex PCR. The data show about 26,000 clones, roughly 89% seen once. The CDR3 runs 11 residues. Deletions cut 5 bases from V and 8 bases from J, with 9 bases between. Germline CDR1 is MNHEY and CDR2 is SVGAGI. The rearrangement joins TRBV6-5 to TRBJ1-1, with D possibly TRBD1 on 5 matching bases. This sample comprised CD8+ T cells from peripheral blood mononuclear cells, obtained in the second trimester of pregnancy. The TCR originated in a female donor with multiple sclerosis, enrolled in a pregnancy study. DNA for the CDR3: TGTGCCAGCAGTACATACAGGGAAGCTTTCTTT. It is translated as CASSTYREAFF.